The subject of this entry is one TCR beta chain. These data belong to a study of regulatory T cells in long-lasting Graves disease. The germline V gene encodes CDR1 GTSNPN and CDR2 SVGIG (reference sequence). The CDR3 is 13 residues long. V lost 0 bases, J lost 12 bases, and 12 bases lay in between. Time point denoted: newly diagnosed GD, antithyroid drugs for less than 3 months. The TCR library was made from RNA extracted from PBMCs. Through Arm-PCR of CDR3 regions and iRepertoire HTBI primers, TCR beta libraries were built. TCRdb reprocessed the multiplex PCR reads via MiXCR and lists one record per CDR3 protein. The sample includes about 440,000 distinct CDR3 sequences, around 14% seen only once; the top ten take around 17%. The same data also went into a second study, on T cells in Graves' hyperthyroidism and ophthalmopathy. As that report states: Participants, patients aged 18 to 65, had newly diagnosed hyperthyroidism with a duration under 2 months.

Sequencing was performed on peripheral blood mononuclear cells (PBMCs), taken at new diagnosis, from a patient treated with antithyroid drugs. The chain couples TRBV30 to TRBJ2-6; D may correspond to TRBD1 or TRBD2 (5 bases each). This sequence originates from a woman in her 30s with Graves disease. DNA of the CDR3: TGTGCCTGGAGTGTACAGGTGAGGGGCGTCCTGACTTTC. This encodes CAWSVQVRGVLTF. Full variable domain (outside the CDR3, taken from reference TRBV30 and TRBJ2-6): SQTIHQWPATLVQPVGSPLSLECTVEGTSNPNLYWYRQAAGRGLQLLFYSVGIGQISSEVPQNLSASRPQDRQFILSSKKLLLSDSGFYLCAWSVQVRGVLTFGAGSRLTVL.